This T cell receptor (beta chain) was sequenced in a study of blood T cell repertoires in COVID-19. Overall study context: In each case, the material was cDNA or gDNA derived from T cells, B-cell-depleted T cells, or PBMCs.

This CDR3 region has 15 residues. Germline assignment: CDR1 SEHNR and CDR2 FQNEAQ (reference sequence). V gave up 5 bases and J gave up 4 bases, with 15 bases separating them. Sequencing used immunoSEQ multiplex PCR; TCRdb keeps in-frame clones, though not all of them. This table holds roughly 20,000 clones, 88% found once. This receptor was identified in a human donor in a cohort sampled during active COVID-19. Sample: peripheral blood. V and J are TRBV7-9 and TRBJ1-3, with D perhaps matching TRBD1 (5 bases). The CDR3 nucleotides are TGTGCCAGCAGCCCCGTGACAGATAGGGGAAACACCATATATTTT. This codes for CASSPVTDRGNTIYF.